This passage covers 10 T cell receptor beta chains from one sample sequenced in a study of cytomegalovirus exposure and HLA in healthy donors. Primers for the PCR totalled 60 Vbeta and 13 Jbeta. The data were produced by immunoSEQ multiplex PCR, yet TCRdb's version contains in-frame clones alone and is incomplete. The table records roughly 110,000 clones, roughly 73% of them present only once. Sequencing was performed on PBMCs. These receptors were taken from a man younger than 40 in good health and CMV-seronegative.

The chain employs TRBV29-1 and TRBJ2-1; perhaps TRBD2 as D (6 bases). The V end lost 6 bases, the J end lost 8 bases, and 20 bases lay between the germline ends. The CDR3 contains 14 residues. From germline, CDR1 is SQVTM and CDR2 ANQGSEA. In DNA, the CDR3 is TGCAGCGTACCACCTAGCGACCCCACGGATGAGCAGTTCTTC. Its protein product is CSVPPSDPTDEQFF.

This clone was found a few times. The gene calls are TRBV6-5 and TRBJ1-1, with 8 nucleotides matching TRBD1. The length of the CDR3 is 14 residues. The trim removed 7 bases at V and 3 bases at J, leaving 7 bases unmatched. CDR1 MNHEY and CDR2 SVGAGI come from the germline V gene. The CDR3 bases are TGTGCCAGCATTCGTGACAGGGGAGACACTGAAGCTTTCTTT. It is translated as CASIRDRGDTEAFF.

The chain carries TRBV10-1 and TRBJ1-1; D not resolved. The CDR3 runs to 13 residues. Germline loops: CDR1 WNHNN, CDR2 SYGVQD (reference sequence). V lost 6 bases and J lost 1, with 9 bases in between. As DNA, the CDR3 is TGCGCCAGCAGAAAGGAGAGGAACACTGAAGCTTTCTTT. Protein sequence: CASRKERNTEAFF.

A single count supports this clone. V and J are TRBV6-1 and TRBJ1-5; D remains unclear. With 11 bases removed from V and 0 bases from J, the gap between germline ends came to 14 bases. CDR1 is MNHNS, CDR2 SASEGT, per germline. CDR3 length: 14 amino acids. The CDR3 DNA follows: TGTGCCGTATCAGAGGCACTTAGCAATCAGCCCCAGCATTTT. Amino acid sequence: CAVSEALSNQPQHF.

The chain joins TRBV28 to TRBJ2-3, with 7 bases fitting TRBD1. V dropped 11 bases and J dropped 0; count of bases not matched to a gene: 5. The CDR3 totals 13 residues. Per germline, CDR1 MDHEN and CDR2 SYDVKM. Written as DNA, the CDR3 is TGTGCCGTCGGGACAGCTAGCACAGATACGCAGTATTTT. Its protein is CAVGTASTDTQYF.

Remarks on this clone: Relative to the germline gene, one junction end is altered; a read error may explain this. The CDR3 DNA follows: TGTGCCAGCAGGCAATACGCAGGGGTTATGGGCAATAAGCAGTTCTTC. Protein sequence: CASRQYAGVMGNKQFF. V gene TRBV2 combines with J gene TRBJ2-1; possible D gene TRBD1, 6 bases. This CDR3 is 16 amino acids long. Germline V gives CDR1 SNHLY, CDR2 FYNNEI.

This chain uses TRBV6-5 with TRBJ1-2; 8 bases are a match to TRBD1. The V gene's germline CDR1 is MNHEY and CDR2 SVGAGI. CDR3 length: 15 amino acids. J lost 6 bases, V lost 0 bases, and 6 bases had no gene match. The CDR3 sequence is CASSYSSGQVDGYTF. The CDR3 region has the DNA TGTGCCAGCAGTTACTCCTCGGGACAGGTGGATGGCTACACCTTC.

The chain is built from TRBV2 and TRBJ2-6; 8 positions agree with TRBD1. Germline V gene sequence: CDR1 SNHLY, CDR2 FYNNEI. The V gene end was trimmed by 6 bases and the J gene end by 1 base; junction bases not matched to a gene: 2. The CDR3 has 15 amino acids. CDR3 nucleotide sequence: TGTGCCAGCAGGGACAGGGCGTCTGGGGCCAACGTCCTGACTTTC. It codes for CASRDRASGANVLTF.

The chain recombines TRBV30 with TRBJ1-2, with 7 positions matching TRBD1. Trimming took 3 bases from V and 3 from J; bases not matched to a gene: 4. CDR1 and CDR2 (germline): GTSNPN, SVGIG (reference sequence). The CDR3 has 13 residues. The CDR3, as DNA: TGTGCCTGGAGGCAACAGGGGTACTATGGCTACACCTTC. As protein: CAWRQQGYYGYTF.

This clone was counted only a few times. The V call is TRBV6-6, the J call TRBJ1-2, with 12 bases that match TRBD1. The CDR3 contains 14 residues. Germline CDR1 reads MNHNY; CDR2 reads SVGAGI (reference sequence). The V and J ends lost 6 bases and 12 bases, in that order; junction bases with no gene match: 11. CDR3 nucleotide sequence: TGTGCCAGCAGGGCACCGGGACAGGGGGCCGGCGACACCTTC. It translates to CASRAPGQGAGDTF.